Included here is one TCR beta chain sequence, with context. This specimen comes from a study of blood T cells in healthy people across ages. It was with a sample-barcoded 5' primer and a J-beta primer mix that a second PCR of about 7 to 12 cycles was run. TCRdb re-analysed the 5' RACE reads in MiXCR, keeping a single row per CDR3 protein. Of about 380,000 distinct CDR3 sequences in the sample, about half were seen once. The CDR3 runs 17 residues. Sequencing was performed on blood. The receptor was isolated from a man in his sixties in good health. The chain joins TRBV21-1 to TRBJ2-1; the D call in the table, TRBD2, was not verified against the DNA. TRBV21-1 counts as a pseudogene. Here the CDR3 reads CASSQGGREVEVYEQFF. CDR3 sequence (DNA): TGTGCCAGCAGCCAAGGGGGGAGGGAGGTGGAGGTTTATGAGCAGTTCTTC.